This T cell receptor beta chain was sequenced in a study of cytomegalovirus exposure and HLA in healthy donors. V lost 6 bases and J lost 6, with 12 bases in between. Germline CDR1 and CDR2: SNHLY and FYNNEI. The CDR3 loop spans 13 amino acids. PCR primers comprised 60 Vbeta and 13 Jbeta primers. Some clones are missing from TCRdb's copy, which holds only in-frame ones; the method was immunoSEQ multiplex PCR. The sample lists 95,000 to 100,000 clones; about 80% were seen once. The sample comprised PBMCs. The TCR originated in a man aged 35 to 55 in good health and CMV-seronegative. The genes are TRBV2 and TRBJ2-1; D possibly corresponds to TRBD1 (6 bases). The CDR3 sequence is CASRSTGSNEQFF. CDR3 DNA sequence: TGTGCCAGCAGATCCACAGGGAGCAATGAGCAGTTCTTC.